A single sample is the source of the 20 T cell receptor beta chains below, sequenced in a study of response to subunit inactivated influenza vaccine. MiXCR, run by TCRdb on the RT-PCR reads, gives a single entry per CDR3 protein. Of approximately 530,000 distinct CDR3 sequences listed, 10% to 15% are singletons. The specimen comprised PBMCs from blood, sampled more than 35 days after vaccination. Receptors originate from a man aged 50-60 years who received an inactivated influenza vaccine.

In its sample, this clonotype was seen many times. Here the CDR3 DNA reads TGTGCCAGCAGCTTACATCCGGGACAGGGTGTTACAACTAATGAAAAACTGTTTTTT. Protein sequence: CASSLHPGQGVTTNEKLFF. This chain connects TRBV7-6 to TRBJ1-4; 9 nucleotides align to TRBD1. V was clipped by 2 bases and J by 0 bases; unmatched bases: 10. This CDR3 is built from 19 residues. Per the germline V gene, CDR1 is SGHVS and CDR2 is FNYEAQ.

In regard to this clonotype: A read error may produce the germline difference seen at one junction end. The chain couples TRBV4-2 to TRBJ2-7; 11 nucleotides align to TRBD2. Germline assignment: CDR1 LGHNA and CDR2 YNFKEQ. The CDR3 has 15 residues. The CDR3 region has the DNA TGTGCCAGCAGACAAGAGACTAGCGGGGCCTACAAGCAGTACTTC. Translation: CASRQETSGAYKQYF.

The CDR3 reads CAISEEGAVGYTF. As DNA, the CDR3 is TGTGCCATCAGTGAAGAAGGGGCGGTAGGCTACACCTTC. The chain couples TRBV10-3 to TRBJ1-2; perhaps TRBD1 as D (5 bases). V lost 3 bases and J lost 8, with 13 bases in between. Germline-derived CDR1 and CDR2 are ENHRY and SYGVKD. The CDR3 length is 13 residues.

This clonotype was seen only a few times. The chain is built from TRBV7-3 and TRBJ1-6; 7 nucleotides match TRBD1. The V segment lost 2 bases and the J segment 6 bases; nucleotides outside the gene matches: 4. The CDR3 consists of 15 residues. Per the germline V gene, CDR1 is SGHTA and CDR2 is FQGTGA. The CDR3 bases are TGTGCCAGCAGCTTAGACGACAGGGTTAATTCACCCCTCCACTTT. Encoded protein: CASSLDDRVNSPLHF. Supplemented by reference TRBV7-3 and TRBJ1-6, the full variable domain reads GAGVSQTPSNKVTEKGKYVELRCDPISGHTALYWYRQSLGQGPEFLIYFQGTGAADDSGLPNDRFFAVRPEGSVSTLKIQRTERGDSAVYLCASSLDDRVNSPLHFGNGTRLTVT.

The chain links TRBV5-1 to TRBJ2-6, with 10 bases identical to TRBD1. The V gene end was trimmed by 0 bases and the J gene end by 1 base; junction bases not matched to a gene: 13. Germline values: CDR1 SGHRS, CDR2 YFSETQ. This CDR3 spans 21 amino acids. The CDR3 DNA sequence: TGCGCCAGCAGCTTGGCCTACTTGACAGGGGGCAGATTGTCTGGGGCCAACGTCCTGACTTTC. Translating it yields CASSLAYLTGGRLSGANVLTF.

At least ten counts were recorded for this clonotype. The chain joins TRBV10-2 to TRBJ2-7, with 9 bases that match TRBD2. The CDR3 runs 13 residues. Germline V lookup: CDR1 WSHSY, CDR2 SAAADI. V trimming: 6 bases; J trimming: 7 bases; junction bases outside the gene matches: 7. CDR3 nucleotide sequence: TGCGCCAGCAGGTTGGGACTAGCACCTGAGCAGTACTTC. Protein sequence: CASRLGLAPEQYF.

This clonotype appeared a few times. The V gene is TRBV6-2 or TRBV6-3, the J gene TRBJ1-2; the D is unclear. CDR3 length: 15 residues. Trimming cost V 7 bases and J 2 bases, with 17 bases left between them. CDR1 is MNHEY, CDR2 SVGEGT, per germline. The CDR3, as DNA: TGTGCCAGCACCCTTCGGCAGCTCAACAACTATGGCTACACCTTC. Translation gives CASTLRQLNNYGYTF.

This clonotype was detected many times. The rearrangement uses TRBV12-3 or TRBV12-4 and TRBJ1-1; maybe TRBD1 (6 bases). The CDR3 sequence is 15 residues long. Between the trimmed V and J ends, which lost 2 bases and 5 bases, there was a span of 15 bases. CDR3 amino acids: CASSLMRRGGTEAFF. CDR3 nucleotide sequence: TGTGCCAGCAGTTTAATGAGGAGGGGGGGAACTGAAGCTTTCTTT.

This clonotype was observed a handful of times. CDR3 residues: CASSLNGMAYEQYF. The CDR3 DNA reads TGTGCCAGCAGCTTAAATGGCATGGCCTACGAGCAGTACTTC. The chain carries TRBV11-2 and TRBJ2-7; no clear D. Trimming removed 2 bases at V and 2 bases at J, with 10 bases between. This CDR3 has 14 amino acids. Germline CDR1 SGHAT, CDR2 FQNNGV.

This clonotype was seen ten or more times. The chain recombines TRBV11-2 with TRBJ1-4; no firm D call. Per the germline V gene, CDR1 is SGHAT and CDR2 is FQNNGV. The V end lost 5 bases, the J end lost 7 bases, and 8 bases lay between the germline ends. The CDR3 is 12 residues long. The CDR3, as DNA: TGTGCCAGCAGCCTTGACCGTGAAAAACTGTTTTTT. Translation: CASSLDREKLFF.

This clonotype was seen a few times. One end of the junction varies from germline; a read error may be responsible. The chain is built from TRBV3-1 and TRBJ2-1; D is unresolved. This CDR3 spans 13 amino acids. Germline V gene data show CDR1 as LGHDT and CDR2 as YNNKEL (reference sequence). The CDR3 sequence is CASSQEGGSRRVF. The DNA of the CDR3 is TGTGCCAGCAGCCAAGAGGGTGGCTCGAGAAGGGTCTTC.

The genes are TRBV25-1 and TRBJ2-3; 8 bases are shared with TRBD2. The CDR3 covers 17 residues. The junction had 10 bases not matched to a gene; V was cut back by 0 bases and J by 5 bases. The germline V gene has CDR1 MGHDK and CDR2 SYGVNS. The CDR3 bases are TGTGCCAGCAGTGAATATTGGAACGGGGGGGGCCAAGATACGCAGTATTTT. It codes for CASSEYWNGGGQDTQYF.

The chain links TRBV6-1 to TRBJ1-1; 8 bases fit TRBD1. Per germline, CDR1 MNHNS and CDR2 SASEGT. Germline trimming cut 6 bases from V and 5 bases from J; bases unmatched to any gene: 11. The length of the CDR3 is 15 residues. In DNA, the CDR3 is TGTGCCAGCAGGCCGGGGACAGGTCGGGGGACTGAAGCTTTCTTT. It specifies CASRPGTGRGTEAFF.

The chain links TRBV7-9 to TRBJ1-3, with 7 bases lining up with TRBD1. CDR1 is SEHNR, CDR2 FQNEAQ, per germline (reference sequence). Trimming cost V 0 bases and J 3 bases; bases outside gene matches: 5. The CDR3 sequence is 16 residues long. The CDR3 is CASSLAGGGDGNTIYF. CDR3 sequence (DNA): TGTGCCAGCAGCTTAGCTGGAGGGGGCGATGGAAACACCATATATTTT.

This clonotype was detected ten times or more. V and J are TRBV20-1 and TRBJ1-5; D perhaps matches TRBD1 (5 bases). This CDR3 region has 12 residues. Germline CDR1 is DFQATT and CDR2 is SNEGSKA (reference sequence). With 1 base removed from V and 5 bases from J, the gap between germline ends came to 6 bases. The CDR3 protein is CSARAGDQPQHF. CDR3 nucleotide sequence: TGCAGTGCTAGAGCGGGGGATCAGCCCCAGCATTTT.

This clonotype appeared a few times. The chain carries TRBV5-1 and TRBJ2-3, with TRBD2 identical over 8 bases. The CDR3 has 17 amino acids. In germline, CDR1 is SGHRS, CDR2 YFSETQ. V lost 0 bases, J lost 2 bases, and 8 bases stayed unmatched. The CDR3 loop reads CASSLAWSGGNTDTQYF. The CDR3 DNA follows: TGCGCCAGCAGCTTGGCCTGGAGCGGGGGAAACACAGATACGCAGTATTTT. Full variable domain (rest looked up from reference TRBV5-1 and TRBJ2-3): KAGVTQTPRYLIKTRGQQVTLSCSPISGHRSVSWYQQTPGQGLQFLFEYFSETQRNKGNFPGRFSGRQFSNSRSEMNVSTLELGDSALYLCASSLAWSGGNTDTQYFGPGTRLTVL.

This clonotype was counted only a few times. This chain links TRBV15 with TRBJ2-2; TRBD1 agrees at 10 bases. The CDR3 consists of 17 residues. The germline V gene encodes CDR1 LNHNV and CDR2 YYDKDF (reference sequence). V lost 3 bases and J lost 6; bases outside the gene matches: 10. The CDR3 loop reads CATSSEDRGRRPGELFF. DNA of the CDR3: TGTGCCACCAGCAGTGAAGACAGGGGGCGCCGTCCCGGGGAGCTGTTTTTT.

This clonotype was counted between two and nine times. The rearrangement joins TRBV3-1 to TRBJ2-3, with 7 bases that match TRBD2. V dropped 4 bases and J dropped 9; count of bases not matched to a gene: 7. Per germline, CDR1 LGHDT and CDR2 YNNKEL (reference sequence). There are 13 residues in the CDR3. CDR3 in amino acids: CASSLRQGGTQYF. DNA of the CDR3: TGTGCCAGCAGCCTTAGGCAGGGAGGGACGCAGTATTTT.

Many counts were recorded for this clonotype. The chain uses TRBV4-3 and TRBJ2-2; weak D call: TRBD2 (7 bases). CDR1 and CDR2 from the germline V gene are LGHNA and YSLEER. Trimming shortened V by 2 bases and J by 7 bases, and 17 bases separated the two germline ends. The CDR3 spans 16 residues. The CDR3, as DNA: TGCGCCAGCAGCCAAATCGGTGGGGGGGCCGGCGGGGAGCTGTTTTTT. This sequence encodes CASSQIGGGAGGELFF.

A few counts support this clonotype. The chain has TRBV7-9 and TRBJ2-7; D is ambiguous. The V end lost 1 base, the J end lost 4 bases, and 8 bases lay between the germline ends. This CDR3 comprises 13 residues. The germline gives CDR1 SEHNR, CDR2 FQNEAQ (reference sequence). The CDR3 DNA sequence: TGTGCCAGCAGCTTAGGGAACTGGTACGAGCAGTACTTC. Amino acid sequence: CASSLGNWYEQYF. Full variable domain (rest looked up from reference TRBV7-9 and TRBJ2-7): DTGVSQNPRHKITKRGQNVTFRCDPISEHNRLYWYRQTLGQGPEFLTYFQNEAQLEKSRLLSDRFSAERPKGSFSTLEIQRTEQGDSAMYLCASSLGNWYEQYFGPGTRLTVT.